Sequencing of this T cell receptor (beta chain) was carried out in a study of glioma-infiltrating T cells after dendritic cell vaccination. This sample's time point: after dendritic cell vaccination, including at tumor progression/relapse. Profiled with immunoSEQ multiplex PCR; TCRdb holds only in-frame clones, not every one. Here the sample spans just under 60,000 clones, 70% to 85% being singletons. The V end lost 7 bases, the J end lost 8 bases, and 17 bases lay between the germline ends. This CDR3 is 13 amino acids long. Germline CDR1 is MDHEN and CDR2 is SYDVKM. This clonotype was obtained from a human donor with glioblastoma. The rearrangement uses TRBV28 and TRBJ1-1, with a weak D call TRBD1 (5 bases). Specimen: blood, collected after dendritic cell vaccination. The CDR3: CASTQIGGGEAFF. As DNA, the CDR3 is TGTGCCAGCACCCAAATCGGGGGAGGGGAAGCTTTCTTT.